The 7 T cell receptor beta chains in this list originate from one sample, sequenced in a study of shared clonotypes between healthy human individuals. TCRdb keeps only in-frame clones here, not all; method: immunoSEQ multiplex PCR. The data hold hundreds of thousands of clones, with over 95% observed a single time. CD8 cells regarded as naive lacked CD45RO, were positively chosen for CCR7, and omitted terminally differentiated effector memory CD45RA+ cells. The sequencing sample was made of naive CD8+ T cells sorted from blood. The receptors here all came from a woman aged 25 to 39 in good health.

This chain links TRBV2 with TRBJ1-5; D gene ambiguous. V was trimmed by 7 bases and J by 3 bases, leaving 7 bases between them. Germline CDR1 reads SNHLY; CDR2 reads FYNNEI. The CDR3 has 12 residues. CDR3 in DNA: TGTGCCAGCAAGGATCTCAATCAGCCCCAGCATTTT. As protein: CASKDLNQPQHF.

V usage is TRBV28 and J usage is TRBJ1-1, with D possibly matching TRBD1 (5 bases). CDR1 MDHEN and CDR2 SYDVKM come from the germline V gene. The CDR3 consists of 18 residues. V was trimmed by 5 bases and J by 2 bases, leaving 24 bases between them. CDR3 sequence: CASSRGSYLEGVNTEAFF. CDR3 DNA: TGTGCCAGCAGTCGGGGGTCTTACCTCGAAGGGGTTAACACTGAAGCTTTCTTT. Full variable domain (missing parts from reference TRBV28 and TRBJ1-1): DVKVTQSSRYLVKRTGEKVFLECVQDMDHENMFWYRQDPGLGLRLIYFSYDVKMKEKGDIPEGYSVSREKKERFSLILESASTNQTSMYLCASSRGSYLEGVNTEAFFGQGTRLTVV.

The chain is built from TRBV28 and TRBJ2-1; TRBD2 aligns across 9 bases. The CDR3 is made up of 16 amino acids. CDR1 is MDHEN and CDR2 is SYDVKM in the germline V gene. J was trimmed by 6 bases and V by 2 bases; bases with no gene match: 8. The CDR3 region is CASSLMAGGPINEQFF. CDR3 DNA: TGTGCCAGCAGTTTAATGGCGGGAGGGCCAATCAATGAGCAGTTCTTC.

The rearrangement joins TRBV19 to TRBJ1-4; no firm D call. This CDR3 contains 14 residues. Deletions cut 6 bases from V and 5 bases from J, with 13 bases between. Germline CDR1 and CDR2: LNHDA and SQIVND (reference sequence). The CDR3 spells CASRDLGANEKLFF. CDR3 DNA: TGTGCCAGTAGGGATCTGGGCGCAAATGAAAAACTGTTTTTT.

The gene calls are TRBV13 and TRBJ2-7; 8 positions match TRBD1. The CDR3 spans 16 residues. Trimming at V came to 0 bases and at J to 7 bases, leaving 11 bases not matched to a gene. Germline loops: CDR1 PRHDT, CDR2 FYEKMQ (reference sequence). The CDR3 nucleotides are TGTGCCAGCAGCTTAGGAGGGACAGGAAGAGACGAGGAGCAGTACTTC. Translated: CASSLGGTGRDEEQYF.

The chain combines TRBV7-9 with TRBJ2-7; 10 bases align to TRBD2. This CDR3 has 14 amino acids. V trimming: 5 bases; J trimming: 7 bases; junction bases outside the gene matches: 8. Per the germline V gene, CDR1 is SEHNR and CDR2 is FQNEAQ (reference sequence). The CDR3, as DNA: TGTGCCAGCAGCCCAGCCCTAGCGGGAGTGGAGCAGTACTTC. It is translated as CASSPALAGVEQYF.

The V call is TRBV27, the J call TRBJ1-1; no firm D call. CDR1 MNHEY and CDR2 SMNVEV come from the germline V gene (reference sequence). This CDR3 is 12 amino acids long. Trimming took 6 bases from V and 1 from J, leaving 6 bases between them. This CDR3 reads CASRRQNTEAFF. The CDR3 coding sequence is TGTGCCAGCAGACGACAGAACACTGAAGCTTTCTTT.